Below, one T cell receptor (beta chain) is given with its context. Sequenced by immunoSEQ multiplex PCR; TCRdb stores in-frame clones only, minus some. The sample lists 46,000 or so clones; over 65% were seen once. The data are from a study of T cell responses to AZD1222 COVID-19 vaccine. The CDR3 runs 12 residues. The ends were cut back, 1 base at V and 10 bases at J, with 8 bases in the middle. Germline CDR1 is SGHNT and CDR2 is YENEEA. The input for sequencing was peripheral blood, taken on day 0 of AZD1222 vaccination. This TCR came from an adult in good health. The V call is TRBV11-3, the J call TRBJ2-1; D gene uncertain. In DNA form, the CDR3 reads TGTGCCAGCAGCTTAGGGCCCCGGGAGCAGTTCTTC. Encoded protein: CASSLGPREQFF.